This TCR beta chain was captured by sequencing in a study of neurological immune-mediated disorders. This clonotype was seen ten or more times. V lost 4 bases and J lost 3, with 5 bases in between. Germline loops: CDR1 SGHRS, CDR2 YFSETQ. The CDR3 spans 11 residues. Regarding time point: longitudinal time-point 3. The output of every sequencing run, over 190 million TCR-beta sequences, came from 15-18 subjects. A single record per CDR3 protein comes from TCRdb applying MiXCR to the 5' RACE reads. The sample records fewer than 50,000 distinct CDR3 sequences, approximately 13% being singletons. V is TRBV5-1 and J is TRBJ2-7; D gene ambiguous. The sequencing sample was made of PBMCs. The receptor comes from a man aged 25 to 45 in good health. CDR3 loop: CASSNNYEQYF. The DNA for the CDR3 is TGCGCCAGCAGCAACAACTACGAGCAGTACTTC.